These 16 T cell receptor beta chains originate from one sample sequenced in a study of cytomegalovirus exposure and HLA in healthy donors. The PCR had 60 Vbeta and 13 Jbeta primers. Sequencing was performed with immunoSEQ multiplex PCR; in TCRdb, only in-frame clones are kept and a portion is missing. This sample yields hundreds of thousands of clones, of which just over 70% are seen a single time; approximately 2.1% belongs to the top ten. Sequenced material: PBMCs. These receptors were taken from a female donor in good health and CMV-seronegative.

V gene TRBV5-1 combines with J gene TRBJ2-7, with 9 bases that match TRBD1. The CDR3 has 15 residues. Germline trimming cut 4 bases from V and 4 bases from J; bases unmatched to any gene: 9. CDR1 is SGHRS and CDR2 is YFSETQ in the germline V gene. CDR3 residues: CASSPTGDRAYEQYF. DNA of the CDR3: TGCGCCAGCAGCCCTACGGGGGACAGGGCTTACGAGCAGTACTTC.

The chain joins TRBV6-1 to TRBJ1-2; D perhaps matches TRBD1 (6 bases). Per the germline V gene, CDR1 is MNHNS and CDR2 is SASEGT. V was shortened by 7 bases and J by 0 bases, with 15 bases between the two germline ends. This CDR3 is 15 amino acids long. The CDR3 region is CASTRGGVTNYGYTF. Written as DNA, the CDR3 is TGTGCCAGCACTCGAGGGGGGGTAACTAACTATGGCTACACCTTC.

This clone was seen a handful of times. The chain is built from TRBV6-5 and TRBJ2-1; 14 nucleotides line up with TRBD2. CDR3 length equals 15 residues. V shed 6 bases, J shed 6 bases, and the junction held 4 bases outside the gene matches. Germline CDR1 and CDR2: MNHEY and SVGAGI. CDR3 amino acids: CASSTTSGRANEQFF. The CDR3 bases are TGTGCCAGCAGCACGACTAGCGGGAGGGCCAATGAGCAGTTCTTC.

The V gene is TRBV9, the J gene TRBJ1-2; 8 bases align to TRBD1. The junction had 12 bases not matched to a gene; V was cut back by 4 bases and J by 4 bases. The CDR3 spans 16 residues. Germline CDR1 reads SGDLS; CDR2 reads YYNGEE. CDR3 coding DNA: TGTGCCAGCAGCTTAATAGCAGGGGGCGCCCCCTATGGCTACACCTTC. Its protein product is CASSLIAGGAPYGYTF.

The V and J genes are TRBV5-1 and TRBJ2-1, with 9 bases matching TRBD2. CDR1 and CDR2 (germline): SGHRS, YFSETQ. The CDR3 sequence is 15 residues long. V dropped 4 bases and J dropped 4; count of bases not matched to a gene: 6. CDR3 nucleotides: TGCGCCAGCAGCAATGGACTAGCGAGGTACAATGAGCAGTTCTTC. This sequence encodes CASSNGLARYNEQFF.

The chain recombines TRBV6-1 with TRBJ2-5, with 7 bases matching TRBD1. J lost 7 bases, V lost 1 base, and 9 bases had no gene match. Per the germline V gene, CDR1 is MNHNS and CDR2 is SASEGT. CDR3 length equals 15 residues. The CDR3 bases are TGTGCCAGCAGTGAAGAGGTTAGCGCAGGGGGGACCCAGTACTTC. This codes for CASSEEVSAGGTQYF.

This CDR3 is CASSLTANQPQHF. In DNA, the CDR3 is TGTGCCAGCAGTTTGACAGCGAATCAGCCCCAGCATTTT. The chain uses TRBV6-5 and TRBJ1-5; a possible D gene is TRBD1 (5 bases). Trimming took 4 bases from V and 4 from J, leaving 8 bases between them. The CDR3 is 13 amino acids. Germline V gene data show CDR1 as MNHEY and CDR2 as SVGAGI.

The genes are TRBV27 and TRBJ1-1; D not certain. CDR1 MNHEY and CDR2 SMNVEV come from the germline V gene (reference sequence). The germline V and J ends were trimmed by 9 bases and 8 bases, with 13 bases remaining between them. The CDR3 covers 11 residues. CDR3 nucleotides: TGTGCCAGTACCAGCGGTGGGGAAGCTTTCTTT. Amino acids: CASTSGGEAFF.

The rearrangement joins TRBV6-4 to TRBJ1-2; the match to TRBD1 covers 11 bases. The CDR3 extends over 17 amino acids. From germline, CDR1 is MRHNA and CDR2 SNTAGT. V trimming: 6 bases; J trimming: 8 bases; junction bases outside the gene matches: 17. CDR3 region: CASRGTGTGGVVGGYTF. Here the CDR3 DNA reads TGTGCCAGCAGAGGTACCGGGACAGGGGGAGTTGTTGGCGGCTACACCTTC.

The rearrangement joins TRBV28 to TRBJ2-7, with 10 bases fitting TRBD1. Germline CDR1 is MDHEN and CDR2 is SYDVKM. The CDR3 is 14 amino acids. With 3 bases clipped from V and 4 bases from J, the junction kept 3 bases outside the gene matches. Here the CDR3 reads CASSLGTGVYEQYF. CDR3 DNA sequence: TGTGCCAGCAGTTTGGGGACAGGGGTATACGAGCAGTACTTC.

The gene calls are TRBV28 and TRBJ1-2; tentative D call: TRBD1 (6 bases). Trimming removed 7 bases from V and 0 bases from J, with 24 bases in between. Germline CDR1 is MDHEN and CDR2 is SYDVKM. This CDR3 region has 18 residues. Here the CDR3 DNA reads TGTGCCAGCATCATTGGCGGCAGGGGATGGAGAGCTAACTATGGCTACACCTTC. Its protein product is CASIIGGRGWRANYGYTF.

This clone was detected a few times. The chain couples TRBV27 to TRBJ2-1; TRBD1 aligns across 9 bases. The CDR3 runs 15 residues. Germline CDR1 and CDR2: MNHEY and SMNVEV (reference sequence). J lost 6 bases, V lost 3 bases, and 6 bases had no gene match. CDR3: CASSLGDREGNEQFF. The CDR3 DNA reads TGTGCCAGCAGTTTGGGGGACAGGGAGGGCAATGAGCAGTTCTTC.

The chain has TRBV5-1 and TRBJ2-1, with D maybe TRBD2 (5 bases). This CDR3 comprises 14 residues. Deletions cut 6 bases from V and 6 bases from J, with 16 bases between. CDR1 and CDR2 (germline): SGHRS, YFSETQ. CDR3 in amino acids: CASTLQLGPNEQFF. The DNA for the CDR3 is TGCGCCAGCACCCTACAACTAGGCCCCAATGAGCAGTTCTTC.

The rearrangement joins TRBV7-9 to TRBJ2-3, with 12 positions matching TRBD2. Germline lookup yields CDR1 SEHNR and CDR2 FQNEAQ (reference sequence). CDR3 length equals 16 residues. V was clipped by 5 bases and J by 5 bases; unmatched bases: 8. CDR3 protein: CASSQSSGRALDTQYF. In nucleotides, the CDR3 is TGTGCCAGCAGCCAATCTAGCGGGAGGGCCCTAGATACGCAGTATTTT.

This chain connects TRBV4-2 to TRBJ2-7, with 7 bases identical to TRBD2. The V segment lost 0 bases and the J segment 2 bases; nucleotides outside the gene matches: 7. CDR3 length: 16 amino acids. The germline CDR1 and CDR2 sequences are LGHNA and YNFKEQ. The CDR3 coding sequence is TGTGCCAGCAGCCAAGAGGTTTCTAGCGGTACCTACGAGCAGTACTTC. Its translation: CASSQEVSSGTYEQYF.

This clone showed up just once. The chain recombines TRBV5-6 with TRBJ2-3; a possible D gene is TRBD1 (6 bases). Germline CDR1 reads SGHDT; CDR2 reads YYEEEE. V shed 4 bases and J shed 0 bases, with 15 bases lying between them. This CDR3 comprises 16 residues. As DNA, the CDR3 is TGTGCCAGCAGCCCAGACAGGTGGGCTAGCACAGATACGCAGTATTTT. Protein: CASSPDRWASTDTQYF.